The 12 T cell receptor beta chains presented below share a single source sample, sequenced in a study of control samples from healthy donors and cancer patients. Profiling relied on immunoSEQ multiplex PCR, and the TCRdb table lists in-frame clones only, not all of them. The sample yields more than 140,000 clones, roughly 94% seen once. The sequenced material came from blood. The receptors come from a middle-aged man in good health.

This clone has just a few counts. The genes are TRBV6-5 and TRBJ2-7; 7 nucleotides line up with TRBD1. This CDR3 is 15 amino acids long. With V trimmed by 5 bases and J by 1 base, 8 bases remained unmatched. Per germline, CDR1 MNHEY and CDR2 SVGAGI. CDR3 residues: CASSTTGPSSYEQYF. CDR3 in DNA: TGTGCCAGCAGTACGACAGGGCCGAGTTCCTACGAGCAGTACTTC.

The genes are TRBV24-1 and TRBJ1-2; weak D call: TRBD1 (5 bases). The V gene lost 5 bases and the J gene lost 8 bases, with 11 bases spanning the gap. This CDR3 is built from 12 residues. The V gene's germline CDR1 is KGHDR and CDR2 SFDVKD. CDR3 loop: CATSAYTGGYTF. The DNA of the CDR3 is TGTGCCACCAGTGCCTACACAGGAGGCTACACCTTC.

The chain is built from TRBV3-1 (or the pseudogene TRBV3-2) and TRBJ2-1, with a weak D call TRBD1 (5 bases). The V and J ends lost 2 bases and 8 bases respectively, with 13 bases between them. CDR3 length equals 14 residues. The V gene's germline CDR1 is LGHDT and CDR2 YNNKEL (reference sequence). CDR3 in amino acids: CASSQSTSGYEQFF. CDR3 nucleotide sequence: TGTGCCAGCAGCCAATCGACTTCAGGGTATGAGCAGTTCTTC.

The chain has TRBV5-5 and TRBJ1-4, with D unclear. The length of the CDR3 is 13 residues. V shed 4 bases and J shed 7 bases, with 11 bases lying between them. Germline CDR1 SGHKS, CDR2 YYEKEE (reference sequence). Here the CDR3 reads CASSLAAGEKLFF. The CDR3 coding sequence is TGTGCCAGCAGCCTAGCGGCGGGTGAAAAACTGTTTTTT.

In DNA form, the CDR3 reads TGTGCCAGCAGTCTCATCCTTAGGGAAAGGAACACTGAAGCTTTCTTT. The encoded protein is CASSLILRERNTEAFF. The chain links TRBV28 to TRBJ1-1; D gene unclear. V was cut by 5 bases and J by 1 base, with 17 bases left in between. CDR3 length equals 16 residues. Germline assignment: CDR1 MDHEN and CDR2 SYDVKM.

This clone was seen repeatedly, ten times or more. This sample also contains other DNA sequences that code for the same CDR3. V is TRBV5-1 and J is TRBJ1-2; D is possibly TRBD1 (6 bases). Deletions cut 1 base from V and 4 bases from J, with 14 bases between. This CDR3 comprises 15 residues. Germline CDR1 reads SGHRS; CDR2 reads YFSETQ. The CDR3 DNA reads as TGCGCCAGCAGCTTGATGGGCAGGGGAAGCTATGGCTACACCTTC. Translating it yields CASSLMGRGSYGYTF. Full variable domain (rest looked up from reference TRBV5-1 and TRBJ1-2): KAGVTQTPRYLIKTRGQQVTLSCSPISGHRSVSWYQQTPGQGLQFLFEYFSETQRNKGNFPGRFSGRQFSNSRSEMNVSTLELGDSALYLCASSLMGRGSYGYTFGSGTRLTVV.

CDR3 DNA sequence: TGTGCCAGTACCCCGGGACAGTTCAATCAGCCCCAGCATTTT. Protein: CASTPGQFNQPQHF. The rearrangement links TRBV19 to TRBJ1-5; the match to TRBD1 covers 7 bases. V shed 7 bases and J 3 bases; nucleotides not matched to a gene: 6. Germline loops: CDR1 LNHDA, CDR2 SQIVND (reference sequence). The CDR3 runs 14 residues.

This chain joins TRBV9 and TRBJ2-2; D may match TRBD1 or TRBD2 (6 bases each). Trimming pared 0 bases from V and 7 bases from J, leaving 13 bases between. The CDR3 has 15 amino acids. CDR1 and CDR2 (germline): SGDLS, YYNGEE. The chain's CDR3 is CASSVDRGQDGELFF. The DNA for the CDR3 is TGTGCCAGCAGCGTAGACCGGGGGCAGGACGGGGAGCTGTTTTTT.

The gene calls are TRBV11-2 and TRBJ2-1; D possibly corresponds to TRBD1 (7 bases). The germline gives CDR1 SGHAT, CDR2 FQNNGV. Trimming removed 6 bases at V and 3 bases at J, with 15 bases between. The CDR3 runs to 15 residues. In DNA, the CDR3 is TGTGCCAGCAGTTCTGGGGGGACAGACTACAATGAGCAGTTCTTC. Amino acids: CASSSGGTDYNEQFF.

V usage is TRBV4-3 and J usage is TRBJ1-2; perhaps TRBD1 as D (5 bases). V lost 0 bases and J lost 4, with 12 bases in between. The germline V gene has CDR1 LGHNA and CDR2 YSLEER. The CDR3 contains 15 residues. The CDR3 DNA reads as TGCGCCAGCAGCCAAGATCAACAGGCGATCTATGGCTACACCTTC. This gives the protein CASSQDQQAIYGYTF.

This chain links TRBV9 with TRBJ1-1; 7 positions agree with TRBD1. The J segment lost 1 base and the V segment lost 0 bases, leaving 3 bases of the junction unmatched. CDR1 is SGDLS, CDR2 YYNGEE, per germline. This CDR3 spans 15 amino acids. CDR3 sequence (DNA): TGTGCCAGCAGCGTAGCGGCAGGGGGGAACACTGAAGCTTTCTTT. It specifies CASSVAAGGNTEAFF.

The V and J genes are TRBV5-1 and TRBJ1-6, with TRBD1 as a possible D gene (5 bases). Germline V gives CDR1 SGHRS, CDR2 YFSETQ. The CDR3 contains 14 residues. With 2 bases removed from V and 6 bases from J, the gap between germline ends came to 9 bases. As DNA, the CDR3 is TGCGCCAGCAGCTTACAGGAGTCTAATTCACCCCTCCACTTT. Its translation is CASSLQESNSPLHF.